The present T cell receptor (beta chain) was sequenced within a study of early T cells in non-severe SARS-CoV-2 infection. TCRdb passed the 5' RACE reads through MiXCR, listing each CDR3 protein once. The sample yields about 85,000 distinct CDR3 sequences, around 15% seen once. Concerning this clonotype: The conserved final phenylalanine or tryptophan is absent from the CDR3, which likely points to a read error.

The V end was cut by 6 bases, the J end by 4 bases, with 18 bases between. Germline assignment: CDR1 SQVTM and CDR2 ANQGSEA. The CDR3 runs 14 residues. This TCR was recovered from an adult who was a healthcare worker with PCR-confirmed SARS-CoV-2 infection or an uninfected control (not recorded which). Material: whole blood. The chain is built from TRBV29-1 and TRBJ1-1, with D tentatively TRBD1 (5 bases). CDR3 sequence: CSVSPQGGSTEAFL. CDR3 nucleotide sequence: TGCAGCGTATCCCCCCAGGGAGGGAGCACTGAAGCTTTCCTT.